Included here is one T cell receptor (beta chain) sequence, with context. Its target is not known. Other DNA sequences in this specimen translate into the identical CDR3. Trimming cost V 3 bases and J 2 bases; bases outside gene matches: 4. Germline loops: CDR1 SGHNT, CDR2 YENEEA. The CDR3 totals 15 residues. The input for sorted-subset replicate PCRs was approximately 190 ng DNA, about 29,000 T cell genomes. The method was immunoSEQ multiplex PCR; TCRdb's version includes in-frame clones alone and lacks a portion of them. This sample yields about 640,000 clones, of which 55% to 75% are seen a single time; about 1.7% belongs to the top ten. The sample belongs to a study of shared clonotypes between healthy human individuals. About the research overall: Donor ages ranged 18 to 49 years: a couple of women, three men.

Study observations and caveats: Several donors shared about 4.8% of their naive CD4 clonotypes. Clonotypes which were not shared had lower generation probabilities than clonotypes that all four donors shared.

This clonotype originated in a woman aged 30 to 39 in good health. The chain employs TRBV11-3 and TRBJ2-3, with 8 bases identical to TRBD2. The sequenced material came from memory CD4+ T cells sorted from blood. Subset of the sample: CD45RA-negative fraction. The CDR3 reads CASSFREGPTDTQYF. In nucleotides, the CDR3 is TGTGCCAGCAGCTTCCGGGAGGGTCCCACAGATACGCAGTATTTT.